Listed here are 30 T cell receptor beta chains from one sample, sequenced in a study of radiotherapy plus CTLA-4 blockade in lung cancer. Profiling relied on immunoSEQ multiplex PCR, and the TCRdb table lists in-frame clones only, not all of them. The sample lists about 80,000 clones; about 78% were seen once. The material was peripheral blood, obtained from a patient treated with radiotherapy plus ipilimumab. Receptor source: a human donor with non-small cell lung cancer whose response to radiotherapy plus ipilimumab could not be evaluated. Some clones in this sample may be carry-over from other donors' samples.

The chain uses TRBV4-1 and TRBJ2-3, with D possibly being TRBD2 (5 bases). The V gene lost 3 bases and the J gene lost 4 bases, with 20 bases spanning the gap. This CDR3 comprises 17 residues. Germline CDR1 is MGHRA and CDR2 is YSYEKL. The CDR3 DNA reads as TGCGCCAGCAGCCATCCCGGGTCTCCGAGGGAGTCAGATACGCAGTATTTT. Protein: CASSHPGSPRESDTQYF.

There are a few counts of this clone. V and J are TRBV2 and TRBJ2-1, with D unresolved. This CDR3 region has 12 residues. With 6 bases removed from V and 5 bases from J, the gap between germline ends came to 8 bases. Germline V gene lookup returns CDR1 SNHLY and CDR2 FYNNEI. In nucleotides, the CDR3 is TGTGCCAGCAGGGGCCATCACAATGAGCAGTTCTTC. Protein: CASRGHHNEQFF.

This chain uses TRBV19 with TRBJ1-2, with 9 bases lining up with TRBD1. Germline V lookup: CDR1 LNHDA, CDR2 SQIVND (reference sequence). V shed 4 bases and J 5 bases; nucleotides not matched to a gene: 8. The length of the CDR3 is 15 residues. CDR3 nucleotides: TGTGCCAGTAGTACTACAGGGGGCCGAAGTTATGGCTACACCTTC. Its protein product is CASSTTGGRSYGYTF.

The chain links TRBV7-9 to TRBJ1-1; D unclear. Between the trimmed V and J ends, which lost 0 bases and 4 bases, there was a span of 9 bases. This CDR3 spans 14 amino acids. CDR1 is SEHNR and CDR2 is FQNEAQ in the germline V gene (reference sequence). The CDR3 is CASSLAARGTEAFF. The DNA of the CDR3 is TGTGCCAGCAGCTTAGCAGCCAGAGGCACTGAAGCTTTCTTT. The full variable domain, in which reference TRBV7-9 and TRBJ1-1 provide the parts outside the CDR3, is DTGVSQNPRHKITKRGQNVTFRCDPISEHNRLYWYRQTLGQGPEFLTYFQNEAQLEKSRLLSDRFSAERPKGSFSTLEIQRTEQGDSAMYLCASSLAARGTEAFFGQGTRLTVV.

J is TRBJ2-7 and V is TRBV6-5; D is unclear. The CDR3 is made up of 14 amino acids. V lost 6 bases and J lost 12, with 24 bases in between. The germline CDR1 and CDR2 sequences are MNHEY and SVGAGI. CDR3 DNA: TGTGCCAGCAGACCCCGACCACACAGCAGTGGTGTGTACTTC. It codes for CASRPRPHSSGVYF.

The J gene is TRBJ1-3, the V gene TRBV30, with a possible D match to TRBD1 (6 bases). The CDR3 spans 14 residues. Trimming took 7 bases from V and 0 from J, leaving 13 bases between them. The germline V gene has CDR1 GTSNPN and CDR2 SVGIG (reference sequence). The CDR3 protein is CALADRTSGNTIYF. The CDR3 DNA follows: TGTGCCTTAGCCGACAGGACCTCTGGAAACACCATATATTTT.

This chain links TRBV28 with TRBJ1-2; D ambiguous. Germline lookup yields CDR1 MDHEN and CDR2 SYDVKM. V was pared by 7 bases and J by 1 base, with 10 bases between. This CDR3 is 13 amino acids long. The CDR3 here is CASMRANNYGYTF. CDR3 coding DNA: TGTGCCAGCATGAGGGCAAATAACTATGGCTACACCTTC.

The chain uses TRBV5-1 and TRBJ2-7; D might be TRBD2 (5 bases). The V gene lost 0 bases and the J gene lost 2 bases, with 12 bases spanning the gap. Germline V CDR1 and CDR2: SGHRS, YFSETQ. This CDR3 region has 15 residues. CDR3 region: CASSLGAGQTYEQYF. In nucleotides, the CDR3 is TGCGCCAGCAGCTTGGGGGCGGGCCAGACCTACGAGCAGTACTTC.

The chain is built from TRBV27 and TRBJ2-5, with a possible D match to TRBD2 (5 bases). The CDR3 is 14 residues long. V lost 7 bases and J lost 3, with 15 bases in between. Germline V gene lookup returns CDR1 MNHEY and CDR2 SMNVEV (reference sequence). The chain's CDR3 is CASTARGREETQYF. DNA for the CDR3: TGTGCCAGCACCGCGAGAGGGCGAGAAGAGACCCAGTACTTC.

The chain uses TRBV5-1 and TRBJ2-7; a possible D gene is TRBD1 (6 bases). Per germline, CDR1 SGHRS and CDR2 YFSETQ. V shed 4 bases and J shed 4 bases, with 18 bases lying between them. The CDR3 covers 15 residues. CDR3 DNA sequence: TGCGCCAGCAGCCCCCGGGACACGACGTTTTACGAGCAGTACTTC. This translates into CASSPRDTTFYEQYF.

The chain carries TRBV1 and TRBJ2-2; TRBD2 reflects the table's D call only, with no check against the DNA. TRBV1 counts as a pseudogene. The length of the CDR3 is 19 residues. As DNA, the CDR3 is TGCACCAGCAGCCAATCCTATCGAGCGGGGGCTTTGAACACCGGGGAGCTGTTTTTT. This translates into CTSSQSYRAGALNTGELFF.

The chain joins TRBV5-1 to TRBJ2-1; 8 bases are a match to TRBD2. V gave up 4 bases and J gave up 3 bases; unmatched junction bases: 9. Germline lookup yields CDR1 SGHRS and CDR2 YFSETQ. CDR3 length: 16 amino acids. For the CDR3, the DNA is TGCGCCAGCAGCGGAGTCGCGGGGGGAGTCTACAATGAGCAGTTCTTC. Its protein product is CASSGVAGGVYNEQFF.

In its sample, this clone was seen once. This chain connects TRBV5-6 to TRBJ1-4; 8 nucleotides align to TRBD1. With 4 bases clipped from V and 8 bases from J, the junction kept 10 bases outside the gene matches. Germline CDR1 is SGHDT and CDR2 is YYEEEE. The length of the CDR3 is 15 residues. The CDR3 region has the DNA TGTGCCAGCAGCGGAAGACAGGGGTTCAAGGAAAAACTGTTTTTT. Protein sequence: CASSGRQGFKEKLFF. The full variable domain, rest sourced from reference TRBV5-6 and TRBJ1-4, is DAGVTQSPTHLIKTRGQQVTLRCSPKSGHDTVSWYQQALGQGPQFIFQYYEEEERQRGNFPDRFSGHQFPNYSSELNVNALLLGDSALYLCASSGRQGFKEKLFFGSGTQLSVL.

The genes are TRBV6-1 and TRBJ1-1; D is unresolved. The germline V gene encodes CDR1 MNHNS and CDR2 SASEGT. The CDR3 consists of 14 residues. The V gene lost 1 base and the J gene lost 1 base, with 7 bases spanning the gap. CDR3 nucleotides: TGTGCCAGCAGTGAAGTGACGGGGAACACTGAAGCTTTCTTT. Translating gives CASSEVTGNTEAFF.

CDR3 nucleotide sequence: TGTGCCAGCTCCCCCAACAGGGGAGATGGAGAAAAACTGTTTTTT. Its translation: CASSPNRGDGEKLFF. The gene calls are TRBV18 and TRBJ1-4; 7 nucleotides agree with TRBD1. CDR3 length equals 15 residues. Trimming took 6 bases from V and 8 from J; bases not matched to a gene: 12. Germline V gene data show CDR1 as KGHSH and CDR2 as LQKENI.

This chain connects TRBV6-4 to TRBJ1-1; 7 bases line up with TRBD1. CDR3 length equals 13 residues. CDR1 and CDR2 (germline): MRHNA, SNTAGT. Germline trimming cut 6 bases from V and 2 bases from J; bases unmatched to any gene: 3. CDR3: CASRRQGNTEAFF. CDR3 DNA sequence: TGTGCCAGCAGGCGACAGGGTAACACTGAAGCTTTCTTT.

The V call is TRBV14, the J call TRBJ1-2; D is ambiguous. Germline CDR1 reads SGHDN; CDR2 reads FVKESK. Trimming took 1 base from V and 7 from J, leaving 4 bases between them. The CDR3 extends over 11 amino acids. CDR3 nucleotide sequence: TGTGCCAGCAGCCAAGCAGGTGGCTACACCTTC. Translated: CASSQAGGYTF.

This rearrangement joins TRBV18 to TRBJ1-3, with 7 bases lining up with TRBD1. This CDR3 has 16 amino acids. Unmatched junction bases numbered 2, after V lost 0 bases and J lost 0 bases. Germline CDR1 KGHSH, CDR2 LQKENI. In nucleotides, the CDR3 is TGTGCCAGCTCACCACCTGGGACAGCCTCTGGAAACACCATATATTTT. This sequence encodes CASSPPGTASGNTIYF.

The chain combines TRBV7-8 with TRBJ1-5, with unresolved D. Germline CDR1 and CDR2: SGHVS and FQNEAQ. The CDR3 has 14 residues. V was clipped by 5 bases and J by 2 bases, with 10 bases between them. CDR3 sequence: CASSPYRGNQPQHF. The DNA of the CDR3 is TGTGCCAGCAGCCCCTATCGAGGCAATCAGCCCCAGCATTTT.

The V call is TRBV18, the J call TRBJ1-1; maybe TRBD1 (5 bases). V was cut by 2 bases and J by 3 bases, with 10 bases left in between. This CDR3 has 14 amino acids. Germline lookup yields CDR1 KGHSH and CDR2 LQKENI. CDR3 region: CASSPIGGDTEAFF. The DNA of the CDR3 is TGTGCCAGCTCACCAATCGGGGGGGACACTGAAGCTTTCTTT.

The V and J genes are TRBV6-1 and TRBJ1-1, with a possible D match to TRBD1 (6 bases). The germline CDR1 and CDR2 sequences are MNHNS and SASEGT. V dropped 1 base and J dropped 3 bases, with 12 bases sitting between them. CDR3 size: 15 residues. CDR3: CASSEVPTGYTEAFF. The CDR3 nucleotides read TGTGCCAGCAGTGAAGTCCCTACAGGGTACACTGAAGCTTTCTTT.

CDR3: CASSPQGWSTYGYTF. The CDR3 DNA follows: TGTGCCAGCAGCCCACAGGGGTGGAGTACCTATGGCTACACCTTC. The chain is built from TRBV9 and TRBJ1-2; 7 nucleotides line up with TRBD1. This CDR3 has 15 residues. Germline V lookup: CDR1 SGDLS, CDR2 YYNGEE. With 4 bases clipped from V and 4 bases from J, the junction kept 10 bases outside the gene matches.

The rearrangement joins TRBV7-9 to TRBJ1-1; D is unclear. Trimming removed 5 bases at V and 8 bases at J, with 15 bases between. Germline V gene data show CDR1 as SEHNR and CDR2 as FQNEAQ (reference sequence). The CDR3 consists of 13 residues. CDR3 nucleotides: TGTGCCAGCAGCCCACACCCTGCGGGCGAAGCTTTCTTT. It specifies CASSPHPAGEAFF.

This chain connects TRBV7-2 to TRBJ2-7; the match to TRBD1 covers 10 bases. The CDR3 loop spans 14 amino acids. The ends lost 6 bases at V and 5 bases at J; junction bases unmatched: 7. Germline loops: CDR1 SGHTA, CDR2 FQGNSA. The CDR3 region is CASSRQGAQDEQYF. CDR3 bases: TGTGCCAGCAGTCGACAGGGGGCGCAGGACGAGCAGTACTTC.

CDR3 residues: CSAKRDNTYNEQFF. DNA for the CDR3: TGCAGCGCAAAAAGGGACAATACCTACAATGAGCAGTTCTTC. V and J are TRBV29-1 and TRBJ2-1; D possibly corresponds to TRBD1 (6 bases). This CDR3 comprises 14 residues. Looked up from germline, CDR1 is SQVTM and CDR2 is ANQGSEA. V was pared by 7 bases and J by 2 bases, with 15 bases between.

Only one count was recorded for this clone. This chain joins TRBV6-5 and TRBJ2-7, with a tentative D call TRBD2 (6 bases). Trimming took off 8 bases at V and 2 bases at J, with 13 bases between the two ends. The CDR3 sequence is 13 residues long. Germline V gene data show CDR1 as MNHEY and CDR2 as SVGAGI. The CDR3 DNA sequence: TGTGCCAGCCGGAGGGTGACAGCCTACGAGCAGTACTTC. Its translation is CASRRVTAYEQYF.

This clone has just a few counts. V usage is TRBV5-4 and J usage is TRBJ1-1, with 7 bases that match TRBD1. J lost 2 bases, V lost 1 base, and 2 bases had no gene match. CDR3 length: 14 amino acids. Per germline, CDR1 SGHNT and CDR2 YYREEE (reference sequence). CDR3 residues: CASSLRGLNTEAFF. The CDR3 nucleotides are TGTGCCAGCAGCTTGAGGGGGCTAAACACTGAAGCTTTCTTT. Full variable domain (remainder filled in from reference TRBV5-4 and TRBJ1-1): ETGVTQSPTHLIKTRGQQVTLRCSSQSGHNTVSWYQQALGQGPQFIFQYYREEENGRGNFPPRFSGLQFPNYSSELNVNALELDDSALYLCASSLRGLNTEAFFGQGTRLTVV.

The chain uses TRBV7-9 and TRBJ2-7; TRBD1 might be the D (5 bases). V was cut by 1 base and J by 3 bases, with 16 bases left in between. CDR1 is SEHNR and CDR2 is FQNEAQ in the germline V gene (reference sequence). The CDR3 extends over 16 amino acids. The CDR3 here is CASSLDFKGADYEQYF. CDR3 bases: TGTGCCAGCAGCTTAGATTTCAAAGGGGCAGACTACGAGCAGTACTTC.

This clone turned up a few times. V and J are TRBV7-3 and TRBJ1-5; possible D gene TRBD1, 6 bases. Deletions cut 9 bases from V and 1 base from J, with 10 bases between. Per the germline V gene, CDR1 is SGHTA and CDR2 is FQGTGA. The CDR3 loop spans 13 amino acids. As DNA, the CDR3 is TGTGCCAGTTGGGGGGGCAGCAATCAGCCCCAGCATTTT. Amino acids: CASWGGSNQPQHF. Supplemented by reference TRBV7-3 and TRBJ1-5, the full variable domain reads GAGVSQTPSNKVTEKGKYVELRCDPISGHTALYWYRQSLGQGPEFLIYFQGTGAADDSGLPNDRFFAVRPEGSVSTLKIQRTERGDSAVYLCASWGGSNQPQHFGDGTRLSIL.

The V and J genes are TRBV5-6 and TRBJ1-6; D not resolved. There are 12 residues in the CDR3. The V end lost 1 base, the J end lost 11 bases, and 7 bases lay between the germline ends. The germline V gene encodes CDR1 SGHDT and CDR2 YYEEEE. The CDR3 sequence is CASSLNGPPLHF. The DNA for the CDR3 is TGTGCCAGCAGCTTGAATGGGCCACCCCTCCACTTT.